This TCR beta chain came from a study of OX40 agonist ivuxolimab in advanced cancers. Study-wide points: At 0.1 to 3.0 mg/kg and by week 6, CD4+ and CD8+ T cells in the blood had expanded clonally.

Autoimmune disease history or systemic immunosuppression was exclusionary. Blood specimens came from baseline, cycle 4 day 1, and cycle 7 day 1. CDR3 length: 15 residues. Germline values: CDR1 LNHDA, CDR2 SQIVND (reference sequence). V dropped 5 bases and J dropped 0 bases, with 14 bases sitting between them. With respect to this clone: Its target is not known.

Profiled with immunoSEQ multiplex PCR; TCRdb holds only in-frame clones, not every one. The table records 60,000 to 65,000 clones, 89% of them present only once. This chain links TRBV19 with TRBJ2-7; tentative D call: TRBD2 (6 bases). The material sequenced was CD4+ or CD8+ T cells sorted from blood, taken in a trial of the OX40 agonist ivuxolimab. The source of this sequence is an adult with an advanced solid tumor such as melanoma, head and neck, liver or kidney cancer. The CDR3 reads CASSPRSEGSYEQYF. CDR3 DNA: TGTGCCAGTAGTCCCCGATCGGAGGGCTCCTACGAGCAGTACTTC.